This T cell receptor (beta chain) was captured by sequencing in a study of blood T cell repertoires in COVID-19. Study information: COVID-19 samples from acute and convalescent phases originated in the United States, Italy and Spain. Nucleic acid was either cDNA or gDNA, and it came from T cells, B-cell-depleted T cells, or PBMCs.

Unmatched junction bases numbered 11, after V lost 2 bases and J lost 0 bases. Germline V gives CDR1 MNHEY, CDR2 SMNVEV (reference sequence). This CDR3 is built from 18 residues. The repertoire was sequenced with immunoSEQ multiplex PCR; TCRdb's copy has only in-frame clones and lacks some. The repertoire consists of some 70,000 clones, with around nine tenths occurring once and the leading ten covering around 2%. This rearrangement joins TRBV27 to TRBJ2-3; 7 nucleotides line up with TRBD2. The receptor was isolated from a human donor in a cohort sampled during active COVID-19. The sequenced sample was peripheral blood. The CDR3 nucleotides are TGTGCCAGCAGTTTAGGTCGCGGGAGAGTCCCTAGCACAGATACGCAGTATTTT. It is translated as CASSLGRGRVPSTDTQYF.